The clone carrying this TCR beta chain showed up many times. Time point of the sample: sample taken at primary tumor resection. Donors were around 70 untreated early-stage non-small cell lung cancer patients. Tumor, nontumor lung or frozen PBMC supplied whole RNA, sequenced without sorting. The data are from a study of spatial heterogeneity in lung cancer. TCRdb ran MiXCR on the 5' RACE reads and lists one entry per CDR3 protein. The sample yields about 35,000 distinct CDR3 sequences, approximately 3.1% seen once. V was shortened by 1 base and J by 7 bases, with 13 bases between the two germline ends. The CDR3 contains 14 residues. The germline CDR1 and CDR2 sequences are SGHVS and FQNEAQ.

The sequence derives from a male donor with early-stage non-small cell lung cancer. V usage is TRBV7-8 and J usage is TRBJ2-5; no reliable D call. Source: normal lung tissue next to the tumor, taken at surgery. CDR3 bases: TGTGCCAGCAGCTTAGGGTCTAGTGAAGGGACCCAGTACTTC. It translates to CASSLGSSEGTQYF.